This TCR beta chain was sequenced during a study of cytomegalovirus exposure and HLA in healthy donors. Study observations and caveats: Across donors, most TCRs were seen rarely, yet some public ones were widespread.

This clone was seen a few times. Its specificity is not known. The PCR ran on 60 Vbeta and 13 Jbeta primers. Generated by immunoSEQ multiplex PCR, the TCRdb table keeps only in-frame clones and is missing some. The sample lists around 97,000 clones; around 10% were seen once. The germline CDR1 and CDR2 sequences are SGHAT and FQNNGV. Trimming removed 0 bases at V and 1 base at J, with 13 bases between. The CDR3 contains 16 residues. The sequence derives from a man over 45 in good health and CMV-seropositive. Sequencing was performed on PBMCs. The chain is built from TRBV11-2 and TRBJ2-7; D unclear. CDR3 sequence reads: CASSLDRLTKSYEQYF. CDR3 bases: TGTGCCAGCAGCTTAGACCGACTGACGAAATCCTACGAGCAGTACTTC.